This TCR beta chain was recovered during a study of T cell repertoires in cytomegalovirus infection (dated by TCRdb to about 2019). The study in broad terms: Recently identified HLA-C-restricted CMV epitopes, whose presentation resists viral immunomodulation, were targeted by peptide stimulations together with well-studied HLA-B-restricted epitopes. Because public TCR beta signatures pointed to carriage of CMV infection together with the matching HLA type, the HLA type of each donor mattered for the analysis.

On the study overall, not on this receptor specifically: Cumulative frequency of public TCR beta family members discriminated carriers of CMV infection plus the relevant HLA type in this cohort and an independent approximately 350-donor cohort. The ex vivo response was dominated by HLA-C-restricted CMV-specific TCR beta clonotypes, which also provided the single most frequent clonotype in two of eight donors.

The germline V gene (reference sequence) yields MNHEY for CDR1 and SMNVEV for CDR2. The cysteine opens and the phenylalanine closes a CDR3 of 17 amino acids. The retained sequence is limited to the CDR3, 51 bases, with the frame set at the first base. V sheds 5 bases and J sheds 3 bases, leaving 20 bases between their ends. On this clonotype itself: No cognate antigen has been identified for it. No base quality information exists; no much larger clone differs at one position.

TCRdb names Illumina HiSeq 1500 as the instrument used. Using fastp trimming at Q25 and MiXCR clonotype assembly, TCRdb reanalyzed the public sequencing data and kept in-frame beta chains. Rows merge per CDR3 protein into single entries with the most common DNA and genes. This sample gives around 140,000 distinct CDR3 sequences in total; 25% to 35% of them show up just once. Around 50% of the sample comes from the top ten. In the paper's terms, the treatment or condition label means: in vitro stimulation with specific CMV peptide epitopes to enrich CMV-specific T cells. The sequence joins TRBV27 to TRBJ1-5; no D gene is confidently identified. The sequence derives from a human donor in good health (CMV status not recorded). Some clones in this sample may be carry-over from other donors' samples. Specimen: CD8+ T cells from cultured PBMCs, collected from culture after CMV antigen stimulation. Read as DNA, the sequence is TGTGCCAGCAGTCCGATCCAGACGGGGAACAACAATCAGCCCCAGCATTTT. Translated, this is CASSPIQTGNNNQPQHF.